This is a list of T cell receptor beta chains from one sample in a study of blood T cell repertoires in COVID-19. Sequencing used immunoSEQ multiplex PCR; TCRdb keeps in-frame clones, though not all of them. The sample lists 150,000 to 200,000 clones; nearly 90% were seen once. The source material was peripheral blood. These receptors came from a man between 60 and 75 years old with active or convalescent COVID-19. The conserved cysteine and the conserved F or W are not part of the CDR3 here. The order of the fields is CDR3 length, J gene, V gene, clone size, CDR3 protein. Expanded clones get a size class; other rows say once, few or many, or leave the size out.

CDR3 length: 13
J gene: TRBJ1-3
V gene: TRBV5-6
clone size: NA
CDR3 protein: ASSSRTGPGNTIY

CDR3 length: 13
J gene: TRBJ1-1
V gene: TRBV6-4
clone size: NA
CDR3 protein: ASSDPGLGNTEAF

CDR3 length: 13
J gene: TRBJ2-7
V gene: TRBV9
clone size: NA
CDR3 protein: ASSVGTSGTYEQY

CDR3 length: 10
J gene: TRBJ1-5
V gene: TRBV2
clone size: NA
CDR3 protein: ASQGGGQPQH

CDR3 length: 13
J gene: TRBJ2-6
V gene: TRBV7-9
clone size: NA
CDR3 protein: ASSLGDSGANVLT

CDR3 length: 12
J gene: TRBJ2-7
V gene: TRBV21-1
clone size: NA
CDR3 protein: ASSKDTGDYEQY

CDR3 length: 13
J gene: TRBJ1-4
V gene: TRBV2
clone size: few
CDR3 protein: ASTGAGQPWEKLF

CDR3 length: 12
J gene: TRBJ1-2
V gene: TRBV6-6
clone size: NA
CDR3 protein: ASSSRDTNYGYT

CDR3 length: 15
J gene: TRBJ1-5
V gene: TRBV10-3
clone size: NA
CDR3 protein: AISDSPNRAKQGPQH

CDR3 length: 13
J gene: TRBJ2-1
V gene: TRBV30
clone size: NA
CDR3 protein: AWSGGQGTYNEQF

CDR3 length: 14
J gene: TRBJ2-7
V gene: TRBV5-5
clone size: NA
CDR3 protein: ASSLLAGASLYEQY

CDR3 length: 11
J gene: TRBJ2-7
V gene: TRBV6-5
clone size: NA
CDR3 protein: ASSSTGSHEQY

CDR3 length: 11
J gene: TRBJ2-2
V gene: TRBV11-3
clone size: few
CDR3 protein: ASSFRNTGELF

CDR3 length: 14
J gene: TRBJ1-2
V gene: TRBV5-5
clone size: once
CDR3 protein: ASSPGGGRMDYGYT